Listed below are T cell receptor beta chains from one sample, sequenced in a study of T cell responses to AZD1222 COVID-19 vaccine. Sequencing was performed with immunoSEQ multiplex PCR; in TCRdb, only in-frame clones are kept and a portion is missing. The data show 95,000 to 150,000 clones, about 90% seen once. The material was peripheral blood, obtained on day 0 of AZD1222 vaccination. These receptors were obtained from an adult in good health. The CDR3 runs from the conserved cysteine through the conserved F or W. A D gene is named only where the DNA matches it firmly. A row's size may be missing; if present it is once, few, many or a size class.

j_call | d_call | clone_size | v_call | cdr3_aa | cdr3_nt
TRBJ1-5 | NA | few | TRBV19 | CASSMGRPNQPQHF | TGTGCCAGTAGTATGGGCAGGCCCAATCAGCCCCAGCATTTT
TRBJ1-4 | TRBD1 | once | TRBV6-1 | CASSEKTGATNEKLFF | TGTGCCAGCAGTGAGAAGACAGGGGCAACTAATGAAAAACTGTTTTTT
TRBJ1-3 | NA | NA | TRBV18 | CASSRGNTIYF | TGTGCCAGCTCACGCGGAAACACCATATATTTT
TRBJ1-6 | TRBD1 | NA | TRBV19 | CASSMSGGDRGNSPLHF | TGTGCCAGTAGTATGTCAGGTGGGGACAGGGGGAATTCACCCCTCCACTTT
TRBJ1-6 | TRBD1 | once | TRBV6-6 | CASRSIRDRINSPLHF | TGTGCCAGCAGGTCAATACGGGACAGGATAAATTCACCCCTCCACTTT
TRBJ1-2 | NA | NA | TRBV2 | CASTEGERYGYTF | TGTGCCAGCACCGAGGGAGAGAGGTATGGCTACACCTTC
TRBJ1-4 | TRBD1 | NA | TRBV5-1 | CASSLKPTGALTGEKLFF | TGCGCCAGCAGCTTAAAACCGACAGGGGCCCTAACCGGTGAAAAACTGTTTTTT
TRBJ1-5 | NA | NA | TRBV5-1 | CASSLGGGNQPQHF | TGCGCCAGCAGCTTGGGCGGCGGCAATCAGCCCCAGCATTTT
TRBJ2-7 | TRBD1 | NA | TRBV9 | CASSVDLGTGVVYEQYF | TGTGCCAGCAGCGTAGACCTTGGGACAGGGGTGGTCTACGAGCAGTACTTC
TRBJ2-5 | NA | NA | TRBV11-3 | CASSRNSYQETQYF | TGTGCCAGCAGCCGAAACTCGTACCAAGAGACCCAGTACTTC
TRBJ2-7 | TRBD2 | NA | TRBV6-5 | CASKNSGSGYEQYF | TGTGCCAGCAAAAATAGCGGGTCGGGATACGAGCAGTACTTC
TRBJ1-2 | TRBD1 | NA | TRBV29-1 | CSVDGRTGTNYGYTF | TGCAGCGTTGACGGGAGGACAGGGACTAACTATGGCTACACCTTC
TRBJ2-2 | NA | NA | TRBV19 | CASSIGRTTGELFF | TGTGCCAGTAGTATCGGGCGGACCACCGGGGAGCTGTTTTTT
TRBJ2-2 | NA | NA | TRBV6-1 | CASSEDLGVGELFF | TGTGCCAGCAGTGAAGATCTTGGGGTCGGGGAGCTGTTTTTT
TRBJ2-3 | TRBD2 | NA | TRBV18 | CASSPRSGAGAQYF | TGTGCCAGCTCACCAAGATCGGGAGCGGGGGCGCAGTATTTT
TRBJ1-5 | TRBD1 | NA | TRBV2 | CASSVDRGSQPQHF | TGTGCCAGCAGTGTGGACAGGGGAAGTCAGCCCCAGCATTTT
TRBJ1-2 | NA | NA | TRBV19 | CASSIGSAVYGYTF | TGTGCCAGTAGTATAGGGTCGGCAGTTTATGGCTACACCTTC
TRBJ2-1 | NA | NA | TRBV5-1 | CASSLVRGHEQFF | TGCGCCAGCAGCTTGGTTCGGGGGCATGAGCAGTTCTTC
TRBJ1-2 | NA | NA | TRBV24-1 | CATSKGVGGYTF | TGTGCCACCAGTAAGGGAGTCGGTGGCTACACCTTC
TRBJ1-6 | NA | NA | TRBV6-5 | CASTRGVYNSPLHF | TGTGCCAGCACCCGTGGAGTTTATAATTCACCCCTCCACTTT
TRBJ1-4 | NA | NA | TRBV25-1 | CASSTGSLSVKLFF | TGTGCCAGCAGCACGGGATCGCTTTCGGTAAAACTGTTTTTT
TRBJ1-4 | NA | NA | TRBV28 | CASSPGTLDKLFF | TGTGCCAGCAGTCCCGGGACACTTGACAAACTGTTTTTT
TRBJ1-3 | NA | once | TRBV9 | CASSQRQDARNTIYF | TGTGCCAGCAGCCAGAGACAAGACGCAAGAAACACCATATATTTT
TRBJ1-2 | NA | NA | TRBV12-3/TRBV12-4 | CASSLQTTYGYTF | TGTGCCAGCAGTCTGCAGACTACTTATGGCTACACCTTC
TRBJ1-6 | NA | NA | TRBV9 | CASSVSDSYNSPLHF | TGTGCCAGCAGCGTTAGTGATTCATATAATTCACCCCTCCACTTT
TRBJ1-6 | NA | NA | TRBV2 | CASSEAAYSPLHF | TGTGCCAGCAGTGAAGCTGCGTACTCACCCCTCCACTTT
TRBJ1-4 | NA | few | TRBV18 | CASSPQPLVPTDF | TGTGCCAGCTCACCGCAGCCCCTAGTACCGACCGATTTT
TRBJ2-1 | TRBD2 | NA | TRBV9 | CASSPAGASGALNEQFF | TGTGCCAGCAGCCCAGCGGGGGCTAGCGGGGCTCTTAATGAGCAGTTCTTC
TRBJ1-2 | TRBD1 | NA | TRBV30 | CAYSGQAIYGYTF | TGTGCCTATTCGGGACAGGCGATCTATGGCTACACCTTC
TRBJ2-7 | NA | NA | TRBV25-1 | CASSVTGSYEQYF | TGTGCCAGCAGTGTAACAGGGTCCTACGAGCAGTACTTC
TRBJ2-2 | NA | NA | TRBV5-1 | CASSFSWTPSDTGELFF | TGCGCCAGCAGCTTCTCGTGGACCCCGTCGGACACCGGGGAGCTGTTTTTT
TRBJ1-5 | TRBD1 | NA | TRBV7-2 | CASSLNRGQSQPQHF | TGTGCCAGCAGCTTAAACAGGGGGCAGAGTCAGCCCCAGCATTTT
TRBJ1-1 | NA | NA | TRBV19 | CAGEGLNTEAFF | TGTGCTGGAGAGGGGTTGAACACTGAAGCTTTCTTT
TRBJ1-5 | NA | NA | TRBV3-1/TRBV3-2 | CASSQTAPTRTQPQHF | TGTGCCAGCAGCCAGACGGCCCCAACCAGGACTCAGCCCCAGCATTTT
TRBJ1-4 | NA | NA | TRBV5-4 | CASSLQGANEKLFF | TGTGCCAGCAGCTTGCAGGGTGCTAATGAAAAACTGTTTTTT
TRBJ1-1 | TRBD1 | once | TRBV4-2 | CASSQDRTGGRTEAFF | TGTGCCAGCAGCCAAGACCGGACAGGGGGTAGGACTGAAGCTTTCTTT
TRBJ1-1 | NA | NA | TRBV19 | CASKPPGSEAFF | TGTGCCAGTAAACCCCCAGGGTCAGAAGCTTTCTTT
TRBJ2-7 | NA | NA | TRBV12-3/TRBV12-4 | CASSFGTKEQYF | TGTGCCAGCAGTTTCGGGACAAAGGAGCAGTACTTC
TRBJ1-1 | NA | NA | TRBV5-1 | CASSLDSSRVTEAFF | TGCGCCAGCAGCTTGGACTCGTCTCGCGTCACTGAAGCTTTCTTT
TRBJ1-2 | NA | NA | TRBV29-1 | CSVGGLGYNYGYTF | TGCAGCGTTGGAGGGCTGGGATACAACTATGGCTACACCTTC
TRBJ1-3 | NA | NA | TRBV7-9 | CASNPVGNTIYF | TGTGCCAGCAACCCAGTAGGAAACACCATATATTTT